This T cell receptor (beta chain) was identified in a study of CXCR3-negative and CXCR3-positive naive CD8 T cells. To note about this clonotype: The target antigen is unknown.

Study-wide results and caveats: Each naive subset displayed comparably high diversity, whereas memory CD8+ cells displayed much lower diversity. Researchers reported similar TRBV-TRBJ usage in naive CXCR3-negative and CXCR3-positive cells, though memory differed. Hydrophobicity of TRB CDR3s was greater in CXCR3-positive naive cells than in CXCR3-negative naive cells.

CDR3 length equals 14 residues. Germline assignment: CDR1 MNHEY and CDR2 SVGAGI. With UMI labels, 5' RACE was used to prepare the TRB cDNA libraries. From the 5' RACE reads, TCRdb lists one entry per CDR3 protein and no DNA. This sample's table reports about 90,000 distinct CDR3 sequences. Material for sequencing was naive CXCR3+ CD8+ T cells from blood. Subset specified: CD45RO-CCR7+CD27+CD95- naive CD8+ T cells expressing CXCR3 (TNR3+). The chain has TRBV6-5 and TRBJ1-1; as DNA is missing, the TRBD1 call by TCRdb cannot be tested. The source is a human donor in good health. Some clones in this sample may be carry-over from other donors' samples. CDR3 in amino acids: CATCRDRGHTEAFF.